A selection of T cell receptor beta chains follows, all from one sample in a study of kidney transplant recipient with SARS-CoV-2 infection. MiXCR was run by TCRdb on the reads, yielding one entry per CDR3 protein. The data show fewer than 250,000 distinct CDR3 sequences, with under 35% seen just once and under 9.5% held by the top ten. Sequenced here: a blood sample, sampled at baseline and on day 111 from a kidney transplant recipient. These receptor sequences come from a male patient in his thirties who had COVID-19 and was a kidney transplant recipient. These T cells may partly come from the graft donor. CDR3s include the opening cysteine and the closing phenylalanine or tryptophan. The D gene is left open where the match is weak. The size field is filled for only some rows; it gives once, few, many or a size class.

J gene	CDR3 length	clone size	D gene	V gene	CDR3 protein	CDR3 DNA
TRBJ1-1	13	many	TRBD1	TRBV19	CASSDGTATEAFF	TGTGCCAGTAGTGACGGGACAGCCACTGAAGCTTTCTTT
TRBJ1-2	17	few	-	TRBV3-1	CASSEPDTLRKTYGYTF	TGTGCCAGCAGCGAGCCCGACACCCTTCGAAAGACCTATGGCTACACCTTC
TRBJ1-2	12	many	-	TRBV20-1	CSARGQVYGYTF	TGCAGTGCTAGAGGACAGGTCTATGGCTACACCTTC
TRBJ2-7	13	many	-	TRBV18	CASSPGPSYEQYF	TGTGCCAGCTCACCAGGGCCGTCCTACGAGCAGTACTTC
TRBJ2-7	16	many	TRBD1	TRBV6-5	CASRIWDRGPSYEQYF	TGTGCCAGCAGGATATGGGACAGGGGTCCTTCCTACGAGCAGTACTTC
TRBJ1-2	12	many	-	TRBV2	CASDGDSYGYTF	TGTGCCAGCGATGGAGACAGTTATGGCTACACCTTC
TRBJ2-2	14	many	-	TRBV6-6	CASSSILNTGELFF	TGTGCCAGCAGTTCGATCCTGAACACCGGGGAGCTGTTTTTT
TRBJ2-7	15	many	-	TRBV24-1	CATSDLARQAHEQYF	TGTGCCACCAGTGATCTCGCTAGGCAGGCCCACGAGCAGTACTTC
TRBJ1-2	15	many	-	TRBV4-1	CASSQGTAGNYGYTF	TGCGCCAGCAGCCAAGGTACGGCGGGGAACTATGGCTACACCTTC
TRBJ2-3	16	-	TRBD1	TRBV7-7	CASSLGPGQSTDTQYF	TGTGCTAGCAGCTTAGGACCGGGACAGAGCACAGATACGCAGTATTTT
TRBJ2-3	13	few	-	TRBV6-6	CASVGQLTDTQYF	TGTGCCAGCGTTGGACAGCTCACAGATACGCAGTATTTT
TRBJ2-5	16	many	TRBD2	TRBV15	CATSRFAGVDQETQYF	TGTGCCACCAGCAGATTCGCGGGAGTGGATCAAGAGACCCAGTACTTC
TRBJ2-5	15	-	TRBD1	TRBV6-4	CASSDSRTGQETQYF	TGTGCCAGCAGTGACTCTAGGACAGGGCAAGAGACCCAGTACTTC
TRBJ1-5	13	many	-	TRBV2	CASTRGFDQPQHF	TGTGCCAGCACCAGGGGTTTCGATCAGCCCCAGCATTTT
TRBJ2-1	15	-	TRBD1	TRBV20-1	CSTYLMGQGRNEQFF	TGCAGTACCTATTTGATGGGACAGGGGAGGAATGAGCAGTTCTTC
TRBJ2-1	13	few	-	TRBV19	CASTQPRAGEQFF	TGTGCCAGTACCCAACCTCGGGCGGGAGAGCAGTTCTTC
TRBJ1-6	15	many	TRBD1	TRBV20-1	CSARREDRDGSPLHF	TGCAGTGCTCGAAGAGAGGACAGGGATGGTTCACCCCTCCACTTT
TRBJ1-4	14	many	-	TRBV6-1	CASSDGPANEKLFF	TGTGCCAGCAGTGACGGGCCGGCAAATGAAAAACTGTTTTTT
TRBJ2-3	15	few	TRBD2	TRBV18	CASSSGLAERDTQYF	TGTGCCAGCTCCTCCGGACTAGCGGAAAGGGATACGCAGTATTTT
TRBJ1-3	14	many	-	TRBV7-8	CASSLAGWGNTIYF	TGTGCCAGCAGCTTAGCAGGGTGGGGAAACACCATATATTTT
TRBJ2-3	15	many	-	TRBV4-3	CASSQDTGRTDTQYF	TGCGCCAGCAGCCAAGACACAGGGAGAACAGATACGCAGTATTTT
TRBJ1-2	15	many	-	TRBV7-2	CASSFSSASNYGYTF	TGTGCCAGCAGCTTTTCCTCAGCTTCTAACTATGGCTACACCTTC
TRBJ1-5	17	many	-	TRBV18	CASSATGPSGSNQPQHF	TGTGCCAGCTCAGCGACGGGGCCCAGCGGCAGCAATCAGCCCCAGCATTTT
TRBJ2-3	16	-	TRBD2	TRBV6-5	CASTRGGAGGTDTQYF	TGTGCCAGCACCCGGGGGGGAGCGGGAGGCACAGATACGCAGTATTTT
TRBJ1-2	16	-	-	TRBV5-6	CASRTASSRKTYGYTF	TGTGCCAGCCGTACGGCCAGTAGTCGAAAGACCTATGGCTACACCTTC
TRBJ2-1	12	-	-	TRBV2	CASSERASEQFF	TGTGCCAGCAGTGAAAGGGCATCTGAGCAGTTCTTC
TRBJ1-2	17	-	-	TRBV7-4	CASSCVHPARKTYDYTF	TGTGCCAGCAGCTGTGTGCATCCAGCTCGAAAGACCTATGACTACACCTTC
TRBJ2-7	16	many	TRBD2	TRBV9	CASSVGGSGGSYEQYF	TGTGCCAGCAGCGTAGGGGGGAGCGGGGGTTCCTACGAGCAGTACTTC
TRBJ1-4	14	many	-	TRBV18	CASSPSGGDEKLFF	TGTGCCAGCTCACCGAGCGGGGGGGATGAAAAACTGTTTTTT
TRBJ1-5	14	many	-	TRBV2	CASSQGQRGQPQHF	TGTGCCAGCAGTCAAGGACAGCGTGGTCAGCCCCAGCATTTT
TRBJ2-2	17	many	TRBD2	TRBV2	CASSVLAGEGNTGELFF	TGTGCCAGCAGTGTCCTAGCGGGAGAGGGGAACACCGGGGAGCTGTTTTTT
TRBJ1-2	17	-	-	TRBV7-6	CASSPYLESRKTYGYTF	TGTGCCAGCAGCCCCTACCTTGAATCTCGAAAGACCTATGGCTACACCTTC
TRBJ2-3	19	-	-	TRBV7-5	CISVSEAVTPPRGTDTQYF	-
TRBJ1-3	15	-	-	TRBV19	CASSAANNSGNTTYF	TGTGCCAGTAGTGCAGCGAACAACTCTGGAAACACCACATATTTT
TRBJ2-7	16	-	TRBD2	TRBV20-1	CNASGSWREGSYEQYF	TGCAATGCTAGTGGGTCCTGGCGGGAGGGGTCCTACGAGCAGTACTTC
TRBJ2-4	13	many	TRBD1	TRBV12-3/TRBV12-4	CASSPRDSDGQYF	TGTGCCAGCAGCCCTCGGGACAGTGACGGTCAGTACTTC
TRBJ1-5	16	many	-	TRBV10-3	CAVNGGNGDSNQPQHF	TGTGCCGTCAACGGGGGGAATGGCGATAGCAATCAGCCCCAGCATTTT
TRBJ2-1	12	-	-	TRBV27	CASSLFGNEQFF	TGTGCCAGCAGTTTATTCGGGAATGAGCAGTTCTTC
TRBJ1-2	17	many	-	TRBV6-6	CASSADVGGRKTYGYTF	TGTGCCAGCAGTGCCGATGTAGGTGGGAGAAAGACCTATGGCTACACCTTC
TRBJ1-2	17	many	-	TRBV12-3/TRBV12-4	CTSSSFISFRKTYGYTF	TGTACCAGCAGTTCTTTCATCAGCTTCCGAAAGACCTATGGCTACACCTTC
TRBJ2-3	13	many	-	TRBV13	CASSTLSTDTQYF	TGTGCCAGCAGCACCCTTAGTACAGATACGCAGTATTTT
TRBJ1-2	17	many	-	TRBV3-1	CASSITNTLRKTYGYTF	TGTGCCAGCAGCATCACGAACACCCTTCGAAAGACCTATGGCTACACCTTC
TRBJ2-1	15	many	TRBD2	TRBV28	CASSPIGLADNEQFF	TGTGCCAGCAGTCCCATCGGACTAGCGGACAATGAGCAGTTCTTC
TRBJ1-1	17	many	-	TRBV6-6	CASSYSRTRDFDTEAFF	TGTGCCAGCAGTTACTCAAGAACCCGGGACTTTGACACTGAAGCTTTCTTT
TRBJ1-5	14	many	-	TRBV7-8	CASSLGGTNQPQHF	TGTGCCAGCAGCTTGGGGGGAACTAATCAGCCCCAGCATTTT
TRBJ1-1	15	many	TRBD1	TRBV5-1	CASSRGTGGNTEAFF	TGCGCCAGCAGCCGAGGGACAGGGGGGAACACTGAAGCTTTCTTT
TRBJ2-1	14	-	-	TRBV7-6	CASSLGPEYNEQFF	TGTGCCAGCAGCTTAGGCCCCGAGTACAATGAGCAGTTCTTC
TRBJ1-4	17	many	-	TRBV5-5	CASSLVPSTGMGEKLFF	TGTGCCAGCAGCTTAGTACCATCTACAGGGATGGGGGAAAAACTGTTTTTT
TRBJ2-7	14	many	-	TRBV11-3	CASSFGGDSYEQYF	TGTGCCAGCAGCTTTGGAGGGGACTCCTACGAGCAGTACTTC
TRBJ1-2	16	-	-	TRBV9	CASYLQYPRKTYGYTF	TGTGCCAGCTACCTCCAGTACCCAAGAAAGACCTATGGCTACACCTTC
TRBJ2-1	16	many	-	TRBV7-8	CASVLTPERGNNEQFF	TGTGCCAGCGTCCTCACCCCAGAGAGGGGTAACAATGAGCAGTTCTTC
TRBJ1-1	17	few	-	TRBV3-1	CASSSFTPISIRTEAFF	TGTGCCAGCAGCAGCTTCACTCCCATTTCAATTCGCACTGAAGCTTTCTTT
TRBJ1-2	17	many	-	TRBV7-2	CASSLRFRDGKTYGYTF	TGTGCCAGCAGCTTGCGATTCAGAGACGGAAAGACCTATGGCTACACCTTC